This entry lists 24 T cell receptor beta chains sequenced from one sample in a study of long-term antiretroviral therapy in people with HIV. Sequencing relied on immunoSEQ assay v3.0, run at survey level. The assay was immunoSEQ multiplex PCR, and TCRdb's table has in-frame clones only and misses some. This table holds 21,000 or so clones, roughly 84% found once. Sequencing was performed on unsorted PBMCs, taken at the start of antiretroviral therapy. The receptors here all came from a man in his fifties or sixties with HIV.

The chain has TRBV7-2 and TRBJ1-4, with D possibly being TRBD1 (5 bases). Per germline, CDR1 SGHTA and CDR2 FQGNSA. Deletions cut 5 bases from V and 8 bases from J, with 12 bases between. The CDR3 is made up of 13 amino acids. CDR3 nucleotides: TGTGCCAGCAGCCGAAGTCGGGGGGAAAAACTGTTTTTT. It codes for CASSRSRGEKLFF.

The rearrangement links TRBV30 to TRBJ2-2; no definite D call. Trimming pared 0 bases from V and 4 bases from J, leaving 9 bases between. CDR1 is GTSNPN, CDR2 SVGIG, per germline (reference sequence). CDR3 length: 14 residues. The DNA of the CDR3 is TGTGCCTGGAGTGTAGGCACCGGCACCGGGGAGCTGTTTTTT. It translates to CAWSVGTGTGELFF.

V gene TRBV11-2 combines with J gene TRBJ1-1, with D possibly matching TRBD1 (6 bases). Germline lookup yields CDR1 SGHAT and CDR2 FQNNGV. The CDR3 has 13 amino acids. Trimming removed 5 bases at V and 4 bases at J, with 11 bases between. CDR3 residues: CASSAGTPTEAFF. The CDR3 DNA sequence: TGTGCCAGCAGCGCGGGGACACCCACTGAAGCTTTCTTT.

The gene calls are TRBV29-1 and TRBJ1-1, with 8 bases matching TRBD1. This CDR3 has 15 residues. CDR1 SQVTM and CDR2 ANQGSEA come from the germline V gene. Germline trimming cut 4 bases from V and 3 bases from J; bases unmatched to any gene: 10. The CDR3 loop reads CSVGGPTGVYTEAFF. For the CDR3, the DNA is TGCAGCGTTGGAGGCCCGACAGGGGTCTACACTGAAGCTTTCTTT.

The DNA for the CDR3 is TGTGCCAGCAGCTGGGAGGGGTTGAGCAGAAACACTGAAGCTTTCTTT. Amino acid sequence: CASSWEGLSRNTEAFF. This sequence joins TRBV7-6 and TRBJ1-1, with a weak D call TRBD1 (5 bases). The CDR3 has 16 amino acids. Trimming shortened V by 4 bases and J by 2 bases, and 17 bases separated the two germline ends. Looked up from germline, CDR1 is SGHVS and CDR2 is FNYEAQ.

This CDR3 reads CASSGQMGQPQHF. In DNA, the CDR3 is TGTGCCAGCAGTGGACAGATGGGACAGCCCCAGCATTTT. V gene TRBV6-1 combines with J gene TRBJ1-5; tentative D call: TRBD1 (5 bases). Trimming pared 4 bases from V and 7 bases from J, leaving 11 bases between. This CDR3 has 13 residues. CDR1 MNHNS and CDR2 SASEGT come from the germline V gene.

The chain carries TRBV6-1 and TRBJ1-2, with D maybe TRBD1 (5 bases). Germline CDR1 reads MNHNS; CDR2 reads SASEGT. The germline V and J ends were trimmed by 6 bases and 5 bases, with 16 bases remaining between them. The CDR3 extends over 14 amino acids. Here the CDR3 DNA reads TGTGCCAGCAGCCGAGCCGGGACTTCGTATGGCTACACCTTC. This translates into CASSRAGTSYGYTF.

The rearrangement links TRBV28 to TRBJ2-6, with 8 bases lining up with TRBD1. Trimming at V came to 6 bases and at J to 1 base, leaving 8 bases not matched to a gene. Germline values: CDR1 MDHEN, CDR2 SYDVKM. This CDR3 has 17 residues. CDR3 sequence reads: CASSAGTGPSGANVLTF. The CDR3 bases are TGTGCCAGCAGCGCCGGGACAGGTCCGTCTGGGGCCAACGTCCTGACTTTC.

The chain joins TRBV4-3 to TRBJ2-1; D gene unclear. V dropped 0 bases and J dropped 0 bases, with 6 bases sitting between them. Germline assignment: CDR1 LGHNA and CDR2 YSLEER. The CDR3 contains 15 residues. CDR3 coding DNA: TGCGCCAGCAGCCAAGAACCCAACTCCTACAATGAGCAGTTCTTC. Protein sequence: CASSQEPNSYNEQFF.

The gene calls are TRBV13 and TRBJ2-2; D uncertain. Germline V gene data show CDR1 as PRHDT and CDR2 as FYEKMQ (reference sequence). This CDR3 comprises 14 residues. Between the trimmed V and J ends, which lost 6 bases and 6 bases, there was a span of 14 bases. This chain's CDR3 is CASSQARFSGELFF. The CDR3 bases are TGTGCCAGCAGTCAAGCGAGGTTTTCCGGGGAGCTGTTTTTT.

The chain uses TRBV6-6 and TRBJ2-1; D gene unclear. The CDR3 totals 11 residues. In germline, CDR1 is MNHNY, CDR2 SVGAGI (reference sequence). V dropped 6 bases and J dropped 4 bases, with 4 bases sitting between them. This chain's CDR3 is CASRGYNEQFF. The CDR3 region has the DNA TGTGCCAGCAGGGGATACAATGAGCAGTTCTTC.

DNA of the CDR3: TGTGCCACCAGCACTTGGCAGGGTTACAATGAGCAGTTCTTC. Its translation: CATSTWQGYNEQFF. The chain links TRBV15 to TRBJ2-1; tentative D call: TRBD1 (5 bases). Trimming stripped 4 bases from V and 4 bases from J, with 11 bases between. Germline V gene sequence: CDR1 LNHNV, CDR2 YYDKDF (reference sequence). The CDR3 is made up of 14 amino acids.

The V call is TRBV6-5, the J call TRBJ1-1, with D unresolved. V gave up 1 base and J gave up 4 bases, with 13 bases separating them. The CDR3 length is 15 residues. CDR1 MNHEY and CDR2 SVGAGI come from the germline V gene. DNA for the CDR3: TGTGCCAGCAGTTACTTCCGCTCGGAGCGCACTGAAGCTTTCTTT. As protein: CASSYFRSERTEAFF.

The V gene is TRBV11-2, the J gene TRBJ2-7; D unclear. Germline CDR1 reads SGHAT; CDR2 reads FQNNGV. Trimming left V 6 bases short and J 1 base short, with 13 bases between. This CDR3 has 14 amino acids. The CDR3 reads CASSMTFVSYEQYF. Written as DNA, the CDR3 is TGTGCCAGCAGTATGACATTTGTTTCCTACGAGCAGTACTTC.

The chain is built from TRBV7-6 and TRBJ2-2, with a tentative D call TRBD1 (5 bases). Trimming removed 3 bases at V and 3 bases at J, with 8 bases between. CDR3 size: 14 residues. Germline CDR1 and CDR2: SGHVS and FNYEAQ. CDR3 in amino acids: CASSLTEYTGELFF. CDR3 in DNA: TGTGCCAGCAGCTTGACAGAATACACCGGGGAGCTGTTTTTT.

This sequence joins TRBV5-5 and TRBJ1-2; no reliable D call. Germline loops: CDR1 SGHKS, CDR2 YYEKEE (reference sequence). The CDR3 extends over 12 amino acids. V dropped 5 bases and J dropped 3 bases, with 8 bases sitting between them. CDR3 in amino acids: CASRRGYYGYTF. CDR3 bases: TGTGCCAGCAGACGCGGCTACTATGGCTACACCTTC.

The chain is built from TRBV28 and TRBJ1-5; tentative D call: TRBD1 (5 bases). Per germline, CDR1 MDHEN and CDR2 SYDVKM. This CDR3 has 12 residues. Trimming removed 8 bases from V and 4 bases from J, with 9 bases in between. The CDR3 sequence: CASGGENQPQHF. For the CDR3, the DNA is TGTGCCAGCGGGGGTGAAAATCAGCCCCAGCATTTT.

The DNA for the CDR3 is TGTGCCAGCAGACCTCGGGACAGAGATAACTATGGCTACACCTTC. This translates into CASRPRDRDNYGYTF. The chain joins TRBV28 to TRBJ1-2; TRBD1 matches at 7 bases. V lost 6 bases and J lost 1; bases outside the gene matches: 8. In germline, CDR1 is MDHEN, CDR2 SYDVKM. The CDR3 contains 15 residues.

The sample holds a few counts of this clone. The CDR3 DNA reads as TGTGCCAGCAGTTCGGGACAGGGGGCCTCTGAAGCTTTCTTT. It codes for CASSSGQGASEAFF. The rearrangement uses TRBV6-4 and TRBJ1-1, with TRBD1 matching 12 bases. The CDR3 is made up of 14 amino acids. Trimming took 5 bases from V and 6 from J; bases not matched to a gene: 4. Germline V lookup: CDR1 MRHNA, CDR2 SNTAGT.

The chain uses TRBV7-9 and TRBJ2-1, with D possibly TRBD2 on 6 matching bases. Trimming removed 9 bases at V and 5 bases at J, with 14 bases between. The CDR3 consists of 13 residues. The germline gives CDR1 SEHNR, CDR2 FQNEAQ (reference sequence). For the CDR3, the DNA is TGTGCCAGTGAGCGGGTGGGAGACAATGAGCAGTTCTTC. It codes for CASERVGDNEQFF.

The chain links TRBV19 to TRBJ1-5, with TRBD1 matching over 10 bases. Losses at the gene ends were 9 bases for V and 2 bases for J; bases not matched to a gene: 10. This CDR3 contains 16 residues. From germline, CDR1 is LNHDA and CDR2 SQIVND (reference sequence). The CDR3 sequence: CASKQGTGAGNQPQHF. As DNA, the CDR3 is TGTGCCAGCAAACAAGGGACAGGGGCGGGCAATCAGCCCCAGCATTTT.

The CDR3 sequence: CASSLWGLAGESGWNEQFF. In DNA, the CDR3 is TGTGCCAGCAGCTTATGGGGACTAGCGGGAGAAAGTGGGTGGAATGAGCAGTTCTTC. This chain links TRBV7-2 with TRBJ2-1; 14 bases are a match to TRBD2. This CDR3 spans 19 amino acids. Germline trimming cut 2 bases from V and 7 bases from J; bases unmatched to any gene: 13. Germline values: CDR1 SGHTA, CDR2 FQGNSA. Based on the CDR3 plus reference TRBV7-2 and TRBJ2-1, the full variable domain is GAGVSQSPSNKVTEKGKDVELRCDPISGHTALYWYRQSLGQGLEFLIYFQGNSAPDKSGLPSDRFSAERTGGSVSTLTIQRTQQEDSAVYLCASSLWGLAGESGWNEQFFGPGTRLTVL.

This clone came up once. The V gene is TRBV6-6, the J gene TRBJ1-2, with 9 bases identical to TRBD1. The CDR3 consists of 13 residues. The germline gives CDR1 MNHNY, CDR2 SVGAGI (reference sequence). Unmatched junction bases numbered 7, after V lost 6 bases and J lost 8 bases. CDR3 coding DNA: TGTGCCAGCAGCCGAAACAGGGGGCACGGCTACACCTTC. Encoded protein: CASSRNRGHGYTF.

This clone is a singleton in its sample. J is TRBJ2-1 and V is TRBV5-4; 7 nucleotides align to TRBD2. The length of the CDR3 is 15 residues. The germline V gene encodes CDR1 SGHNT and CDR2 YYREEE (reference sequence). V dropped 4 bases and J dropped 4; count of bases not matched to a gene: 8. In DNA, the CDR3 is TGTGCCAGCAGCCCCGTCGCGGGAGTTTACAATGAGCAGTTCTTC. Translated: CASSPVAGVYNEQFF.